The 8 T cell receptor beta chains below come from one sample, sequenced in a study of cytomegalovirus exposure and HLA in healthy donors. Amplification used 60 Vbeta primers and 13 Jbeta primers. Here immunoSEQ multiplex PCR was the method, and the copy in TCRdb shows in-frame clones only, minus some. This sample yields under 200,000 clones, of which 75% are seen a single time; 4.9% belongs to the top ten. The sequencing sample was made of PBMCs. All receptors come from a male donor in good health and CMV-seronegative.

The CDR3 loop reads CASSREVWKLFF. CDR3 nucleotides: TGTGCCAGCAGCAGGGAGGTGTGGAAACTGTTTTTT. The gene calls are TRBV6-1 and TRBJ1-4, with a tentative D call TRBD1 (5 bases). V lost 6 bases and J 11 bases, leaving 13 bases between the germline ends. Germline assignment: CDR1 MNHNS and CDR2 SASEGT. CDR3 length equals 12 residues.

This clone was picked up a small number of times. As DNA, the CDR3 is TGTGCCATCAGTGAGTCTGGGAGGACTGAAGCTTTCTTT. Amino acid sequence: CAISESGRTEAFF. The chain carries TRBV10-3 and TRBJ1-1; D uncertain. The CDR3 is 13 residues long. Germline CDR1 and CDR2: ENHRY and SYGVKD. Trimming took 0 bases from V and 5 from J, leaving 7 bases between them.

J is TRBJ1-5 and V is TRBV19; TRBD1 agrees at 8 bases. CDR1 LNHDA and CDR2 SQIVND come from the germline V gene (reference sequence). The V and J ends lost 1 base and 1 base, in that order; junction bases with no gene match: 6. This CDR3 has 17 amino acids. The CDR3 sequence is CASSIAGGGMSNQPQHF. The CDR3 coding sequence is TGTGCCAGTAGTATAGCAGGGGGCGGTATGAGCAATCAGCCCCAGCATTTT.

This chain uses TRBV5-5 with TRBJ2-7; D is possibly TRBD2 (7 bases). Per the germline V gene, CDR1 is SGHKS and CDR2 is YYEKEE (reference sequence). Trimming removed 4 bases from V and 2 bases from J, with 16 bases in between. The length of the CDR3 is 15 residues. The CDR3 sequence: CASSRRGPTTYEQYF. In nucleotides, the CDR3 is TGTGCCAGCAGCAGGCGGGGGCCAACGACCTACGAGCAGTACTTC.

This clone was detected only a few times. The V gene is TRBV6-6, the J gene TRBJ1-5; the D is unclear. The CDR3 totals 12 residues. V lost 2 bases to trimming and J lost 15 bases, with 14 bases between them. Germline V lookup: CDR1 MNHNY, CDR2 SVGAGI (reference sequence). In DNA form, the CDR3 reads TGTGCCAGCAGTTACGTTGGGTACTCAGGGCATTTT. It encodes CASSYVGYSGHF.

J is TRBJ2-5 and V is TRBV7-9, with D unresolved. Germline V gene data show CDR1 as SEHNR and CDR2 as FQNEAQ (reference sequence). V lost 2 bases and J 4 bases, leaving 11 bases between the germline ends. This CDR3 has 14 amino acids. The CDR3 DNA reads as TGTGCCAGCAGCTTAAATATCTACCCAGAGACCCAGTACTTC. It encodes CASSLNIYPETQYF.

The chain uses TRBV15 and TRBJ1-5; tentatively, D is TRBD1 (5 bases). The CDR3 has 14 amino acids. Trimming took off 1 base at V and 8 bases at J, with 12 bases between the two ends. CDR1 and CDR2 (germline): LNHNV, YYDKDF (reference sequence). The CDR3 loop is CATSRGRVGEPQHF. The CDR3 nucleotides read TGTGCCACCAGCAGAGGCCGGGTAGGGGAGCCCCAGCATTTT.

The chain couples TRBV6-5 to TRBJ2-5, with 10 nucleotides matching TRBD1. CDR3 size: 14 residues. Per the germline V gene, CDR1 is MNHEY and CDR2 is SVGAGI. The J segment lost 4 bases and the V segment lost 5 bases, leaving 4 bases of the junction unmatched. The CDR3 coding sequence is TGTGCCAGCAGTACCGGGACAGGGGTAGAGACCCAGTACTTC. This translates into CASSTGTGVETQYF.